This T cell receptor (beta chain) was observed in a study of cytomegalovirus exposure and HLA in healthy donors. A remark on this clone: Its matching antigen is unknown.

Primers for the PCR totalled 60 Vbeta and 13 Jbeta. Sequencing used immunoSEQ multiplex PCR; TCRdb keeps in-frame clones, though not all of them. Its listing shows some 200,000 clones. Study-wide results and limits: The authors later found TCR association rates varying by HLA locus, with DRB1 most and HLA-C fewest.

Trimming took off 1 base at V and 6 bases at J, with 6 bases between the two ends. This CDR3 region has 12 residues. The germline V gene has CDR1 LNHNV and CDR2 YYDKDF (reference sequence). This sequence joins TRBV15 and TRBJ1-2, with a weak D call TRBD1 (5 bases). The origin of this receptor is a boy younger than 18 in good health and CMV-seronegative. Sample: PBMCs. The CDR3 here is CATSRGGDGYTF. The CDR3 nucleotides read TGTGCCACCAGCAGAGGGGGGGATGGCTACACCTTC.